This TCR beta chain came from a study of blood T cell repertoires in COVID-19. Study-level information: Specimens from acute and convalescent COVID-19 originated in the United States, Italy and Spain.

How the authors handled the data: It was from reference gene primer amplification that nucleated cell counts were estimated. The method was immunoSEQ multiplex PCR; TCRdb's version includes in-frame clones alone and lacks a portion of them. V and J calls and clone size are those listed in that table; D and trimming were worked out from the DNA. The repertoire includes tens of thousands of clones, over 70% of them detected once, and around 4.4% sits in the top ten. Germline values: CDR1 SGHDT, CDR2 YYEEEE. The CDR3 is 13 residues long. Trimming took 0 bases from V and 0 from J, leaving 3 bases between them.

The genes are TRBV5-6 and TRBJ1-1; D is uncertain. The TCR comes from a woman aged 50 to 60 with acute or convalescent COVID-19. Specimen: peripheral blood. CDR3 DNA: TGTGCCAGCAGCTTGGACTTGAACACTGAAGCTTTCTTT. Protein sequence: CASSLDLNTEAFF.